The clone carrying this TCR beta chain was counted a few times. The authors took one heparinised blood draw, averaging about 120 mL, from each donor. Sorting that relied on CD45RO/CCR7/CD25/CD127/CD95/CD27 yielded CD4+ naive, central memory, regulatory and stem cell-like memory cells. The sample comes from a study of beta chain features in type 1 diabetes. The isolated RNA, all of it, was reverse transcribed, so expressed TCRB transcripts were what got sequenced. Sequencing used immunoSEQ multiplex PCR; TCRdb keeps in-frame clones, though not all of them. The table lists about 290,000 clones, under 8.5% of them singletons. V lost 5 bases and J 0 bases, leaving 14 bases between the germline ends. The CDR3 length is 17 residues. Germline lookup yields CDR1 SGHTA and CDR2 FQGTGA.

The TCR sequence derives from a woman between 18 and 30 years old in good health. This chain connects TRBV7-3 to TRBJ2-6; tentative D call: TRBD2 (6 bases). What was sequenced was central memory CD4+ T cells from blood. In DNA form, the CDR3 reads TGTGCCAGCAGCGAGACGGTGCGGGGCTCTGGGGCCAACGTCCTGACTTTC. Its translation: CASSETVRGSGANVLTF.